The clone carrying this T cell receptor beta chain was observed a few times. Its specificity is not known. Cryopreserved PBMCs yielded 1.5 to 2 micrograms of genomic DNA for TCR beta libraries. This record comes from a study of cytotoxic CD8 clonotypes in ibrutinib-treated CLL. Findings and limits, study-wide: Clonality went up at ibrutinib response and then declined back toward baseline at progression.

The protocol was immunoSEQ multiplex PCR, while the TCRdb copy is restricted to in-frame clones and leaves out a portion. The table records over 120,000 clones, around three quarters of them present only once. With 3 bases removed from V and 7 bases from J, the gap between germline ends came to 12 bases. The CDR3 is made up of 13 amino acids. CDR1 is SEHNR, CDR2 FQNEAQ, per germline (reference sequence). Sequenced material: PBMCs, taken after 12 months of ibrutinib treatment. The chain uses TRBV7-9 and TRBJ1-2; no definite D call. The TCR originated in a human donor with chronic lymphocytic leukemia. The CDR3 sequence: CASSLFDGSGYTF. CDR3 nucleotide sequence: TGTGCCAGCAGCTTGTTCGACGGGAGTGGCTACACCTTC.